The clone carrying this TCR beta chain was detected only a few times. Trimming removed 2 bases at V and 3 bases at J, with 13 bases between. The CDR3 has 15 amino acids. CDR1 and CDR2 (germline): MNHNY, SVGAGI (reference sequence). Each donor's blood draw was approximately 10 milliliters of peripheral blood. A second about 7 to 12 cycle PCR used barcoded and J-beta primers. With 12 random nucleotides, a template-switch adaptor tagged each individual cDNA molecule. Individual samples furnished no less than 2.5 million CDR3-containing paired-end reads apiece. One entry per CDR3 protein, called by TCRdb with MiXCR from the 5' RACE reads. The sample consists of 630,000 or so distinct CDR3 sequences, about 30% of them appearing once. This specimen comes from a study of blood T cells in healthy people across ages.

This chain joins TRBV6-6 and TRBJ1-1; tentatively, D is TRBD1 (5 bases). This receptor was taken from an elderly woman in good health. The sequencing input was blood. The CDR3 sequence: CASSYPKGPYTEAFF. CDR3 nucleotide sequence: TGTGCCAGCAGTTACCCCAAGGGGCCTTACACTGAAGCTTTCTTT.